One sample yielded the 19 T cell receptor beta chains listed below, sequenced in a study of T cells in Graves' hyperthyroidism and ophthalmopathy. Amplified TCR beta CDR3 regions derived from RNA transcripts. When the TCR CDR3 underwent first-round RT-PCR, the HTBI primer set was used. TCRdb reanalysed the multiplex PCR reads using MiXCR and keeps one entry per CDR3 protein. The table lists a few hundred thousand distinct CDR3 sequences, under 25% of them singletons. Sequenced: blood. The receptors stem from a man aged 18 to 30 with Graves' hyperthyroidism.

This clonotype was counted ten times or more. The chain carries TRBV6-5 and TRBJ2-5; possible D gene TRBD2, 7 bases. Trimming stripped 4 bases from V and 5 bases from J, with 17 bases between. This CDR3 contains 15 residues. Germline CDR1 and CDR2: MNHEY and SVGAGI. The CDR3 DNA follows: TGTGCCAGCAGTTTTGGGGGGGGGCCCCGGGAGACCCAGTACTTC. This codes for CASSFGGGPRETQYF.

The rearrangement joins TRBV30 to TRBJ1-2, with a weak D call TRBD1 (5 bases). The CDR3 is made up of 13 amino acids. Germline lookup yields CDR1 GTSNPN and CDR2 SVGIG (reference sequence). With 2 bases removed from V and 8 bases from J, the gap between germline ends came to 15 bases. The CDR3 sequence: CAWSFKGKGGYTF. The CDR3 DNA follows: TGTGCCTGGAGTTTTAAAGGGAAGGGGGGCTACACCTTC.

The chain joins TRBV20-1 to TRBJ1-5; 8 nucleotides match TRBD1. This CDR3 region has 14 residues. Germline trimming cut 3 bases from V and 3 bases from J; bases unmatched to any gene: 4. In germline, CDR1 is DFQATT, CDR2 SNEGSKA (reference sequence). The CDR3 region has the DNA TGCAGTGCTAGGGGGGACAGGATCAATCAGCCCCAGCATTTT. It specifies CSARGDRINQPQHF.

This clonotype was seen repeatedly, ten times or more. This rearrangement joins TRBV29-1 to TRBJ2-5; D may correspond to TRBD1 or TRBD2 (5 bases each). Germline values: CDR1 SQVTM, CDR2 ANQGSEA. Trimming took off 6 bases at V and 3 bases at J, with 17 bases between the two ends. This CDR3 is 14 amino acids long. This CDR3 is CSVWGRERKETQYF. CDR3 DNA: TGCAGCGTCTGGGGCAGGGAGAGAAAAGAGACCCAGTACTTC. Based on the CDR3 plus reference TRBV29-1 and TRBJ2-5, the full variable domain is SAVISQKPSRDICQRGTSLTIQCQVDSQVTMMFWYRQQPGQSLTLIATANQGSEATYESGFVIDKFPISRPNLTFSTLTVSNMSPEDSSIYLCSVWGRERKETQYFGPGTRLLVL.

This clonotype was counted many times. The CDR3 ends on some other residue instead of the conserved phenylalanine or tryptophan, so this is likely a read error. The CDR3 bases are TGTGCCAGCAGGACAGGGAGTCCAGTCTACGAGCAGTACCTC. Translated, it gives CASRTGSPVYEQYL. The chain joins TRBV28 to TRBJ2-7; 7 bases agree with TRBD1. Per germline, CDR1 MDHEN and CDR2 SYDVKM. J was trimmed by 3 bases and V by 6 bases; bases with no gene match: 8. The CDR3 runs 14 residues.

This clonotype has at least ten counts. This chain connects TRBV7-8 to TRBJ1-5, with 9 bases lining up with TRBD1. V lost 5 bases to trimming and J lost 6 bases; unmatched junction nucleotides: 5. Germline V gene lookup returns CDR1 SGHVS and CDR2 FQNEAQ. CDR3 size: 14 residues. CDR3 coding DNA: TGTGCCAGCAGCGTTACAGGGGGCCCTCAGCCCCAGCATTTT. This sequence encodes CASSVTGGPQPQHF. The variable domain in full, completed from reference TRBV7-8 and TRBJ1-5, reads GAGVSQSPRYKVAKRGQDVALRCDPISGHVSLFWYQQALGQGPEFLTYFQNEAQLDKSGLPSDRFFAERPEGSVSTLKIQRTQQEDSAVYLCASSVTGGPQPQHFGDGTRLSIL.

CDR3 loop: CATSSTGGSNYGYTF. The DNA of the CDR3 is TGTGCCACCAGTTCGACAGGCGGCTCCAACTATGGCTACACCTTC. This rearrangement joins TRBV24-1 to TRBJ1-2, with D perhaps TRBD1 (6 bases). The CDR3 length is 15 residues. V was trimmed by 6 bases and J by 2 bases, leaving 15 bases between them. The germline V gene has CDR1 KGHDR and CDR2 SFDVKD.

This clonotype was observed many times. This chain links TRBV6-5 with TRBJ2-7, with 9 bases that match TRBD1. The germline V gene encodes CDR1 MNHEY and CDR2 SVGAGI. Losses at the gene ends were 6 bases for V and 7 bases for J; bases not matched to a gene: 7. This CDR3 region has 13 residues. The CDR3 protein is CASRVQGALEQYF. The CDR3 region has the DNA TGTGCCAGCAGGGTACAGGGGGCGCTTGAGCAGTACTTC.

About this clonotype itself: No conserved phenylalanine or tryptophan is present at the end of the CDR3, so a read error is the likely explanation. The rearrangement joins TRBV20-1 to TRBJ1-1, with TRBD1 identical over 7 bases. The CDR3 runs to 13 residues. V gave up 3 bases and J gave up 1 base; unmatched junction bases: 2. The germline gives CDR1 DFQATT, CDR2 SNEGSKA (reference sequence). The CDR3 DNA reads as TGCAGTGCTAGTTGGACAGGGAACACTGAAGCTTTCTAT. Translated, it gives CSASWTGNTEAFY.

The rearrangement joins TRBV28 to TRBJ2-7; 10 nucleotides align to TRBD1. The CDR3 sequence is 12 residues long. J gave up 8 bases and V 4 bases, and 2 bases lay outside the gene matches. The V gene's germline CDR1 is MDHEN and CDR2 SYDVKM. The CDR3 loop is CASSSGQGKQYF. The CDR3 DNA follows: TGTGCCAGCAGTTCGGGACAGGGGAAGCAGTACTTC.

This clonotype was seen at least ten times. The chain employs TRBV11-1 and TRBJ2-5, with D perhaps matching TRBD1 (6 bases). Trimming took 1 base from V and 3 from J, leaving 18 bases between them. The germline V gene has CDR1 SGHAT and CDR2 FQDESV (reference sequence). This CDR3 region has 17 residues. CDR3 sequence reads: CASSLVAVRKGEETQYF. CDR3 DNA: TGTGCCAGCAGCTTAGTGGCGGTTCGGAAGGGGGAAGAGACCCAGTACTTC. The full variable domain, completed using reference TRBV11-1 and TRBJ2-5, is EAEVAQSPRYKITEKSQAVAFWCDPISGHATLYWYRQILGQGPELLVQFQDESVVDDSQLPKDRFSAERLKGVDSTLKIQPAELGDSAMYLCASSLVAVRKGEETQYFGPGTRLLVL.

CDR3 sequence reads: CASSDFQILAKNIQYF. The CDR3 DNA reads as TGTGCCAGCAGTGACTTTCAGATCTTAGCCAAAAACATTCAGTACTTC. This chain uses TRBV6-1 with TRBJ2-4, with D uncertain. The germline gives CDR1 MNHNS, CDR2 SASEGT. This CDR3 has 16 amino acids. V gave up 3 bases and J gave up 0 bases, with 12 bases separating them.

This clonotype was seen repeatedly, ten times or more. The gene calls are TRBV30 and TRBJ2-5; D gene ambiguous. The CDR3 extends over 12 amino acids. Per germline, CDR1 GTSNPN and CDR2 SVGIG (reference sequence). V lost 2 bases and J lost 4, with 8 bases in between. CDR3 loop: CAWSPTGETQYF. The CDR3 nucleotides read TGTGCCTGGAGTCCGACCGGAGAGACCCAGTACTTC.

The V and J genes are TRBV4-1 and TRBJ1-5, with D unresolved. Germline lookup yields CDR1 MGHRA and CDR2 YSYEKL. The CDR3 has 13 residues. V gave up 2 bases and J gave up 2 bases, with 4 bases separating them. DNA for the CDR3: TGCGCCAGCAGCCAAAACTGCAATCAGCCCCAGCATTTT. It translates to CASSQNCNQPQHF.

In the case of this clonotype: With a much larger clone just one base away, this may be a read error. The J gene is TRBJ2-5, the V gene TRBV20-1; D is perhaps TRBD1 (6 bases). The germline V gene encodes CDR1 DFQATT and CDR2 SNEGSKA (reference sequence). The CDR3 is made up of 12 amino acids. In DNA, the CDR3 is TGCAGTGCGACTCAGGGGCGAGAGGCCCAGTACTTC. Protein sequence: CSATQGREAQYF.

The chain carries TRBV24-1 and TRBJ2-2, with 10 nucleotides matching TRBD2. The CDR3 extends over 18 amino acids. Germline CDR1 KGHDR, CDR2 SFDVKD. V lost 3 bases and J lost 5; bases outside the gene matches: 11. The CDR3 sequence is CATSDPSETSGITGELFF. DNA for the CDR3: TGTGCCACCAGTGATCCCTCTGAAACTAGCGGGATAACCGGGGAGCTGTTTTTT.

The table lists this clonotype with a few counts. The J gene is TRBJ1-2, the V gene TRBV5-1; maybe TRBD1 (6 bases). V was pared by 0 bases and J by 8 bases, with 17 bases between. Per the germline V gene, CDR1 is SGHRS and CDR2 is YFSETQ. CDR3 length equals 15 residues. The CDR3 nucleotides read TGCGCCAGCAGCTTGGGTACCGGGGGCGCGGGAGGCTACACCTTC. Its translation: CASSLGTGGAGGYTF.

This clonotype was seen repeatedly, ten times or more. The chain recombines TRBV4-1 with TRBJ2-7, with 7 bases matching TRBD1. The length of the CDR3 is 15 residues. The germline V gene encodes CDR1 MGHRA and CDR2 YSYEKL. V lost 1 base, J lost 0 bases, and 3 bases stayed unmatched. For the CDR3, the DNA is TGCGCCAGCAGCCAAGGCAGGGACAGCTCCTACGAGCAGTACTTC. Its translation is CASSQGRDSSYEQYF.

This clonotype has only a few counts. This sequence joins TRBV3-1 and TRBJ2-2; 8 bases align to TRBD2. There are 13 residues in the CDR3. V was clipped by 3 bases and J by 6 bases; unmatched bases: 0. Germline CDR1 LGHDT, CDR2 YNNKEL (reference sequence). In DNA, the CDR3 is TGTGCCAGCAGCCAGCGGGGGGCCGGGGAGCTGTTTTTT. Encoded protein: CASSQRGAGELFF.